Following are 25 T cell receptor beta chains from one sample sequenced in a study of early T cells in non-severe SARS-CoV-2 infection. TCRdb reprocessed the 5' RACE reads via MiXCR and lists one record per CDR3 protein. The sample shows tens of thousands of distinct CDR3 sequences, more than 9% of them seen only once. Sequencing was done on a sample of whole blood. Receptor source: an adult who was a healthcare worker with PCR-confirmed SARS-CoV-2 infection or an uninfected control (not recorded which).

This rearrangement joins TRBV7-3 to TRBJ2-3; 12 nucleotides line up with TRBD1. From germline, CDR1 is SGHTA and CDR2 FQGTGA. The junction had 7 bases not matched to a gene; V was cut back by 5 bases and J by 1 base. This CDR3 contains 17 residues. The chain's CDR3 is CASSTTGDRGRTDTQYF. The CDR3 region has the DNA TGTGCCAGCAGCACCACGGGGGACAGGGGGCGCACAGATACGCAGTATTTT.

This clonotype appeared a few times. The J gene is TRBJ1-1, the V gene TRBV5-4; D is unresolved. The CDR3 has 11 amino acids. Trimming removed 0 bases from V and 6 bases from J, with 3 bases in between. Germline assignment: CDR1 SGHNT and CDR2 YYREEE (reference sequence). The CDR3 reads CASSLGSEAFF. In nucleotides, the CDR3 is TGTGCCAGCAGCTTGGGCTCTGAAGCTTTCTTT.

This clonotype was detected only a few times. The chain uses TRBV5-1 and TRBJ2-3; D ambiguous. V lost 1 base and J lost 2, with 5 bases in between. CDR3 length equals 13 residues. Germline-derived CDR1 and CDR2 are SGHRS and YFSETQ. CDR3 coding DNA: TGCGCCAGCAGCTTGCACTCCACAGATACGCAGTATTTT. Protein: CASSLHSTDTQYF.

This clonotype was seen a handful of times. The germline gene is not matched at one end of the junction; a read error may be the cause. CDR3 nucleotides: TGTGCCAGCTCACCTCGTTCCGCGGATCAGCCCCGGCATTTT. It specifies CASSPRSADQPRHF. This chain connects TRBV18 to TRBJ1-5; D gene uncertain. CDR3 length: 14 amino acids. The germline gives CDR1 KGHSH, CDR2 LQKENI.

In this sample, this clonotype turned up a few times. The CDR3 bases are TGCGCCAGCTATAGTGGACTAGCGGGCACAGATACGCAGTATTTT. Its protein product is CASYSGLAGTDTQYF. The chain carries TRBV5-1 and TRBJ2-3, with 10 nucleotides matching TRBD2. V trimming: 7 bases; J trimming: 1 base; junction bases outside the gene matches: 6. Germline V gene lookup returns CDR1 SGHRS and CDR2 YFSETQ. The CDR3 covers 15 residues. Combining the CDR3 with reference TRBV5-1 and TRBJ2-3 gives the whole variable domain KAGVTQTPRYLIKTRGQQVTLSCSPISGHRSVSWYQQTPGQGLQFLFEYFSETQRNKGNFPGRFSGRQFSNSRSEMNVSTLELGDSALYLCASYSGLAGTDTQYFGPGTRLTVL.

This clonotype was recorded at least ten times. The CDR3 loop is CASSTRPNLQETQYF. The CDR3 DNA is TGTGCCAGCAGCACCCGACCCAACCTACAAGAGACCCAGTACTTC. The chain is built from TRBV11-2 and TRBJ2-5; D gene ambiguous. This CDR3 region has 15 residues. V was clipped by 5 bases and J by 2 bases, with 15 bases between them. Germline V gives CDR1 SGHAT, CDR2 FQNNGV.

This clonotype was detected only a few times. This chain links TRBV10-3 with TRBJ1-1; D call uncertain. CDR3 length equals 14 residues. V dropped 0 bases and J dropped 1 base, with 6 bases sitting between them. Germline V gene lookup returns CDR1 ENHRY and CDR2 SYGVKD. The CDR3 coding sequence is TGTGCCATCAGTGAGTCTCCCCGGAACACTGAAGCTTTCTTT. Amino acids: CAISESPRNTEAFF.

This clonotype was seen many times. The genes are TRBV2 and TRBJ1-5; the D gene is possibly TRBD1 (5 bases). Trimming shortened V by 0 bases and J by 6 bases, and 9 bases separated the two germline ends. The CDR3 is made up of 14 amino acids. The germline V gene encodes CDR1 SNHLY and CDR2 FYNNEI. CDR3: CASSEARGVQPQHF. The CDR3 DNA reads as TGTGCCAGCAGTGAAGCGCGGGGGGTTCAGCCCCAGCATTTT.

This clonotype showed up many times. The J gene is TRBJ2-3, the V gene TRBV19; tentatively, D is TRBD1 (5 bases). The V end lost 5 bases, the J end lost 3 bases, and 21 bases lay between the germline ends. CDR3 length equals 17 residues. CDR1 LNHDA and CDR2 SQIVND come from the germline V gene (reference sequence). The CDR3 DNA is TGTGCCAGTAGTTCCGCCCAGGGTGGATTTCTGACAGATACGCAGTATTTT. As protein: CASSSAQGGFLTDTQYF.

This clonotype came up many times. This rearrangement joins TRBV9 to TRBJ2-1, with TRBD1 matching over 7 bases. The trim removed 4 bases at V and 7 bases at J, leaving 8 bases unmatched. The germline V gene has CDR1 SGDLS and CDR2 YYNGEE. CDR3 length: 14 amino acids. For the CDR3, the DNA is TGTGCCAGCAGCCTAGACAGGGTCCGGAATGAGCAGTTCTTC. This gives the protein CASSLDRVRNEQFF. The full variable domain, completed using reference TRBV9 and TRBJ2-1, is DSGVTQTPKHLITATGQRVTLRCSPRSGDLSVYWYQQSLDQGLQFLIQYYNGEERAKGNILERFSAQQFPDLHSELNLSSLELGDSALYFCASSLDRVRNEQFFGPGTRLTVL.

This clonotype was seen only a few times. The chain couples TRBV6-5 to TRBJ1-2; D is possibly TRBD1 (6 bases). The CDR3 is 14 amino acids. V was clipped by 2 bases and J by 3 bases, with 10 bases between them. CDR1 is MNHEY and CDR2 is SVGAGI in the germline V gene. This CDR3 is CASSYAQGDYGYTF. Here the CDR3 DNA reads TGTGCCAGCAGTTACGCACAGGGTGACTATGGCTACACCTTC.

This clonotype showed up just a few times. The chain has TRBV29-1 and TRBJ1-1; D call uncertain. The germline V gene has CDR1 SQVTM and CDR2 ANQGSEA. V was trimmed by 6 bases and J by 2 bases, leaving 16 bases between them. The CDR3 contains 14 residues. CDR3 sequence: CSVVRGRINTEAFF. CDR3 DNA: TGCAGCGTAGTTAGAGGGCGGATAAACACTGAAGCTTTCTTT.

Many counts were recorded for this clonotype. The J gene is TRBJ2-5, the V gene TRBV5-4; D is possibly TRBD1 (6 bases). Germline CDR1 is SGHNT and CDR2 is YYREEE (reference sequence). V was cut by 1 base and J by 3 bases, with 13 bases left in between. The CDR3 contains 15 residues. CDR3 DNA: TGTGCCAGCAGCTTGCTGGGGCAGGGGAAAGAGACCCAGTACTTC. As protein: CASSLLGQGKETQYF.

Ten or more counts support this clonotype. This chain connects TRBV19 to TRBJ2-2, with 7 bases aligning to TRBD1. Losses at the gene ends were 4 bases for V and 1 base for J; bases not matched to a gene: 3. The CDR3 is 15 amino acids. The germline CDR1 and CDR2 sequences are LNHDA and SQIVND (reference sequence). The CDR3 sequence is CASSRRTGNTGELFF. CDR3 sequence (DNA): TGTGCCAGTAGTAGGAGGACAGGGAACACCGGGGAGCTGTTTTTT.

This clonotype was seen repeatedly, ten times or more. The chain carries TRBV18 and TRBJ2-1, with D perhaps TRBD2 (6 bases). Germline V gene data show CDR1 as KGHSH and CDR2 as LQKENI. The CDR3 length is 14 residues. V lost 3 bases to trimming and J lost 8 bases, with 14 bases between them. The CDR3 nucleotides are TGTGCCAGCTCACCCCCGACTAGATTCCATGAGCAGTTCTTC. This codes for CASSPPTRFHEQFF.

This clonotype has only a few counts. The chain has TRBV5-1 and TRBJ2-1; possible D gene TRBD2, 5 bases. Looked up from germline, CDR1 is SGHRS and CDR2 is YFSETQ. V shed 4 bases and J shed 5 bases, with 10 bases lying between them. This CDR3 region has 13 residues. The CDR3 spells CASSPAGNNEQFF. In nucleotides, the CDR3 is TGCGCCAGCAGCCCCGCCGGGAACAATGAGCAGTTCTTC.

This clonotype was seen at least ten times. V and J are TRBV10-3 and TRBJ1-5; 9 nucleotides align to TRBD1. Germline V gene data show CDR1 as ENHRY and CDR2 as SYGVKD. There are 14 residues in the CDR3. The ends lost 5 bases at V and 7 bases at J; junction bases unmatched: 6. The CDR3 loop is CAISLGDRAQPQHF. DNA of the CDR3: TGTGCCATCAGTCTCGGGGACAGGGCGCAGCCCCAGCATTTT.

On this clonotype itself: One base away lies a much larger clone, so this may be a sequencing read error. The J gene is TRBJ1-1, the V gene TRBV12-3 or TRBV12-4; D unresolved. The CDR3 length is 12 residues. Trimming cost V 3 bases and J 7 bases, with 9 bases left between them. CDR3 loop: CASSFRSVEAFF. The CDR3 DNA reads as TGTGCCAGCAGTTTTAGAAGCGTTGAAGCTTTCTTT.

This clonotype was found a few times. The V call is TRBV5-5, the J call TRBJ1-4; D is undetermined. The ends were cut back, 0 bases at V and 7 bases at J, with 13 bases in the middle. The CDR3 is made up of 15 amino acids. Germline V lookup: CDR1 SGHKS, CDR2 YYEKEE (reference sequence). The CDR3 region is CASSLDGFQSEKLFF. The CDR3 bases are TGTGCCAGCAGCTTGGACGGGTTCCAAAGTGAAAAACTGTTTTTT.

This sequence joins TRBV7-2 and TRBJ2-1; D perhaps matches TRBD1 (5 bases). Germline V gene sequence: CDR1 SGHTA, CDR2 FQGNSA. Trimming took off 5 bases at V and 4 bases at J, with 15 bases between the two ends. This CDR3 is 15 amino acids long. CDR3 DNA sequence: TGTGCCAGCAGCGCCTTCAAGGGGCGGTACAATGAGCAGTTCTTC. Its translation is CASSAFKGRYNEQFF. The variable domain in full, with the rest retrieved from reference TRBV7-2 and TRBJ2-1, is GAGVSQSPSNKVTEKGKDVELRCDPISGHTALYWYRQSLGQGLEFLIYFQGNSAPDKSGLPSDRFSAERTGGSVSTLTIQRTQQEDSAVYLCASSAFKGRYNEQFFGPGTRLTVL.

This clonotype was seen repeatedly, ten times or more. This chain uses TRBV10-3 with TRBJ2-5, with D perhaps matching TRBD1 or TRBD2 (5 bases each). V was pared by 8 bases and J by 5 bases, with 12 bases between. The V gene's germline CDR1 is ENHRY and CDR2 SYGVKD. The CDR3 loop spans 12 amino acids. CDR3 coding DNA: TGTGCCATCGGGGACGCTGCGGAGACCCAGTACTTC. Translating it yields CAIGDAAETQYF.

The sample holds one count of this clonotype. This could be a read error, since a much larger clone is one nucleotide away. The chain recombines TRBV21-1 with TRBJ2-3. TRBV21-1 is deemed a pseudogene. This CDR3 region has 13 residues. The CDR3 DNA reads as TGTGCCAGCAACAAAGAGGCGGCAGATACGCAGTATTTT. This encodes CASNKEAADTQYF.

This clonotype came up many times. The chain couples TRBV5-1 to TRBJ2-3; D remains unclear. V was shortened by 0 bases and J by 5 bases, with 10 bases between the two germline ends. Germline CDR1 SGHRS, CDR2 YFSETQ. This CDR3 region has 14 residues. CDR3 in DNA: TGCGCCAGCAGCTTGGGCGATAGAAGAGATACGCAGTATTTT. Protein: CASSLGDRRDTQYF.

This clonotype was seen ten or more times. This chain's CDR3 is CASSPDTGSGANVLTF. CDR3 coding DNA: TGCGCCAGCAGCCCTGATACAGGATCTGGGGCCAACGTCCTGACTTTC. This chain links TRBV5-1 with TRBJ2-6, with D possibly being TRBD1 (5 bases). The CDR3 length is 16 residues. The V and J ends lost 4 bases and 1 base respectively, with 12 bases between them. The V gene's germline CDR1 is SGHRS and CDR2 YFSETQ.

This clonotype was counted many times. The gene calls are TRBV5-1 and TRBJ2-5; 9 bases align to TRBD1. CDR3 length equals 12 residues. The V gene end was trimmed by 7 bases and the J gene end by 5 bases; junction bases not matched to a gene: 3. Looked up from germline, CDR1 is SGHRS and CDR2 is YFSETQ. The CDR3 spells CASRGQGETQYF. CDR3 in DNA: TGCGCCAGCCGGGGACAGGGTGAGACCCAGTACTTC. The full variable domain, completed using reference TRBV5-1 and TRBJ2-5, is KAGVTQTPRYLIKTRGQQVTLSCSPISGHRSVSWYQQTPGQGLQFLFEYFSETQRNKGNFPGRFSGRQFSNSRSEMNVSTLELGDSALYLCASRGQGETQYFGPGTRLLVL.